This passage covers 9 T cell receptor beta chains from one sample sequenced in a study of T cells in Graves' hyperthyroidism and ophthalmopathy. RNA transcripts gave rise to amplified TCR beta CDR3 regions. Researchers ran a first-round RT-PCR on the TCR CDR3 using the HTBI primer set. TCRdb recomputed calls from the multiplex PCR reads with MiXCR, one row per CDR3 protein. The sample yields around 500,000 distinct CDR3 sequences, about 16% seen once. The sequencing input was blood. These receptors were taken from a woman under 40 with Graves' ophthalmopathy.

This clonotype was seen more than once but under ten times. CDR3 sequence (DNA): TGTGCCAGCAGCGTAGGCGGCGCCGCCCCAGATACGCAGTATTTT. Amino acid sequence: CASSVGGAAPDTQYF. V usage is TRBV9 and J usage is TRBJ2-3, with D hard to call. V lost 0 bases to trimming and J lost 4 bases, with 12 bases between them. Germline V gene sequence: CDR1 SGDLS, CDR2 YYNGEE. The CDR3 runs 15 residues. The whole variable domain, filled in from reference TRBV9 and TRBJ2-3, reads DSGVTQTPKHLITATGQRVTLRCSPRSGDLSVYWYQQSLDQGLQFLIQYYNGEERAKGNILERFSAQQFPDLHSELNLSSLELGDSALYFCASSVGGAAPDTQYFGPGTRLTVL.

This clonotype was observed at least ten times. This CDR3 reads CATSARGQNQPQHF. The CDR3 DNA reads as TGTGCCACCAGTGCCAGGGGGCAGAATCAGCCCCAGCATTTT. This chain connects TRBV24-1 to TRBJ1-5; 8 nucleotides agree with TRBD1. The CDR3 runs 14 residues. Per the germline V gene, CDR1 is KGHDR and CDR2 is SFDVKD. After removal of 5 bases from V and 4 bases from J, the junction contained 3 bases not matched to a gene.

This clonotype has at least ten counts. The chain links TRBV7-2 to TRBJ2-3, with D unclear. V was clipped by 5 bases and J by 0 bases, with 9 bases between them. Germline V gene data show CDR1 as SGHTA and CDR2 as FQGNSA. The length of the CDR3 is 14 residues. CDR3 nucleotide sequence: TGTGCCAGCAGCGTCACAGCTAGCACAGATACGCAGTATTTT. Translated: CASSVTASTDTQYF.

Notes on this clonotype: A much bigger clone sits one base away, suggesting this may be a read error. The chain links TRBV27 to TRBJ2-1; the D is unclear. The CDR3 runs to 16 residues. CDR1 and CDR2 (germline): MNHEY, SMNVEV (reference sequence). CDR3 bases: TGTGCCAACAGTTTATCGAGTGGCCCCGTCTACAATGAGCAGTTCTTC. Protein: CANSLSSGPVYNEQFF.

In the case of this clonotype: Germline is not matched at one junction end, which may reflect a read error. CDR3: CATSREDYSYNEQFF. The DNA for the CDR3 is TGTGCCACCAGCCGAGAAGACTACTCCTACAATGAGCAGTTCTTC. The rearrangement joins TRBV15 to TRBJ2-1; D may be TRBD2 (5 bases). There are 15 residues in the CDR3. From germline, CDR1 is LNHNV and CDR2 YYDKDF (reference sequence).

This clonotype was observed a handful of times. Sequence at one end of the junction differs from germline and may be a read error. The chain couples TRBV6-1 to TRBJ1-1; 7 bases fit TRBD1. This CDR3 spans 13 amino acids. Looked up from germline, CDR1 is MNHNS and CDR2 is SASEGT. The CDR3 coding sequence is TGTGCCAGCAGGACGACAGGGAACACTAAAGCTTTCTTT. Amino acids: CASRTTGNTKAFF.

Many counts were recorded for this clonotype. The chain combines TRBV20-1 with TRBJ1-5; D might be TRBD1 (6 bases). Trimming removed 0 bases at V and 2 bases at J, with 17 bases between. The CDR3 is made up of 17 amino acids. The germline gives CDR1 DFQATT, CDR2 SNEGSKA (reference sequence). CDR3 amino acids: CSARETGRTSGNQPQHF. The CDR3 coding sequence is TGCAGTGCTAGAGAAACAGGGAGGACCTCGGGCAATCAGCCCCAGCATTTT.

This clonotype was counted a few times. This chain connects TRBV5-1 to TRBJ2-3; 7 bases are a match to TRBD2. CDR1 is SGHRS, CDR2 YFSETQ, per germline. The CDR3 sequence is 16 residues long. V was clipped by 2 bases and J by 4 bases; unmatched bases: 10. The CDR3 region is CASSFEMGEGADTQYF. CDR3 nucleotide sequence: TGCGCCAGCAGCTTTGAAATGGGGGAGGGCGCAGATACGCAGTATTTT.

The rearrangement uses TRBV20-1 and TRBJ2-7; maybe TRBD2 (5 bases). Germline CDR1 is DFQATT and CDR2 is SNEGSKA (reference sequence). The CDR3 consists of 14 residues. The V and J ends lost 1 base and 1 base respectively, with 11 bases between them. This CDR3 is CSARASTGSYEQYF. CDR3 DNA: TGCAGTGCTAGAGCCTCGACGGGGTCCTACGAGCAGTACTTC.